This T cell receptor beta chain was documented in a study of PD-1 blockade in classical Hodgkin lymphoma. Findings and limits, study-wide: After ASCT, patients who started nivolumab under 1 year later were excluded.

Note on this clone: Its antigen remains unknown.

Relapse was seen in all patients after autologous stem cell transplantation, and brentuximab vedotin exposure was variable. This table comes from immunoSEQ multiplex PCR, and its TCRdb copy is limited to in-frame clones, with some not included. The sample shows roughly 100,000 clones, about 89% of them seen only once. Germline CDR1 is SGHAT and CDR2 is FQNNGV. The ends lost 3 bases at V and 4 bases at J; junction bases unmatched: 0. The CDR3 spans 12 residues. V and J are TRBV11-2 and TRBJ2-7; 7 bases agree with TRBD1. The sample consisted of peripheral blood mononuclear cells (PBMCs), taken before the second cycle of nivolumab. This clonotype was obtained from a human donor with classical Hodgkin lymphoma. The CDR3 DNA is TGTGCCAGCAGCTTGACAGGGTACGAGCAGTACTTC. It encodes CASSLTGYEQYF.